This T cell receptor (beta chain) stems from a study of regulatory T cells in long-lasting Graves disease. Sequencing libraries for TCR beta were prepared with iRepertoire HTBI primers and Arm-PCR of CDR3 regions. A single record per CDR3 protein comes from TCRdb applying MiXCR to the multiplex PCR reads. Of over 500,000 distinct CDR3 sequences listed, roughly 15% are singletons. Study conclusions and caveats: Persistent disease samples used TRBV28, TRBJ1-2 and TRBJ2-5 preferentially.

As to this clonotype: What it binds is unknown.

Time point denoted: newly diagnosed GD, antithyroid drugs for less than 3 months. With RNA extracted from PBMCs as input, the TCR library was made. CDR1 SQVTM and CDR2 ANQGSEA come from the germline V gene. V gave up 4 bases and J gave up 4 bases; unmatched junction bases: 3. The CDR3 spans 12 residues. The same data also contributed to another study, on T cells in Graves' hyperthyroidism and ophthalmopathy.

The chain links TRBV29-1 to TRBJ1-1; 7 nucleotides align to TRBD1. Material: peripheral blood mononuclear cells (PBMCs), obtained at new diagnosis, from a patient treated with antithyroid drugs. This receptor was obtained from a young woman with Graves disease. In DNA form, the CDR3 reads TGCAGCGTTGGAACAGGGGCCACTGAAGCTTTCTTT. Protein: CSVGTGATEAFF.